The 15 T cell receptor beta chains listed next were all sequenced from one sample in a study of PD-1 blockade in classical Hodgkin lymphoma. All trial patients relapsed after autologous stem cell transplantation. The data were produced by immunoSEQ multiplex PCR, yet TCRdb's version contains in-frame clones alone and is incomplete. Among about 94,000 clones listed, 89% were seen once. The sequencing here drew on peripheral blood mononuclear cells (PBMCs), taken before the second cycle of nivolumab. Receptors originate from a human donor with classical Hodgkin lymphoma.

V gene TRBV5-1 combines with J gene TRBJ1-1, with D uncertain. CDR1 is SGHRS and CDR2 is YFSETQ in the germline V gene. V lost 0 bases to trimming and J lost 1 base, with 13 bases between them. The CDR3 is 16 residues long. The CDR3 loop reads CASSLAGWGRNTEAFF. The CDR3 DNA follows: TGCGCCAGCAGCTTGGCCGGCTGGGGAAGGAACACTGAAGCTTTCTTT.

The CDR3 DNA follows: TGTGCCAGCAGGTCTCAGGGTATAGGCACTGAAGCTTTCTTT. It specifies CASRSQGIGTEAFF. The V and J genes are TRBV27 and TRBJ1-1; TRBD1 is a possible D gene (5 bases). Trimming cost V 6 bases and J 4 bases, with 15 bases left between them. Germline-derived CDR1 and CDR2 are MNHEY and SMNVEV (reference sequence). CDR3 size: 14 residues.

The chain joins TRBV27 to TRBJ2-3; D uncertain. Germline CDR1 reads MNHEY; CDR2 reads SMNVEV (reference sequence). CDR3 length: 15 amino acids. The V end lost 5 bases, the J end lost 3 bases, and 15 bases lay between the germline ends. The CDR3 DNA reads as TGTGCCAGCAGTCCCCCCTCGTTAGGGACAGATACGCAGTATTTT. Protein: CASSPPSLGTDTQYF.

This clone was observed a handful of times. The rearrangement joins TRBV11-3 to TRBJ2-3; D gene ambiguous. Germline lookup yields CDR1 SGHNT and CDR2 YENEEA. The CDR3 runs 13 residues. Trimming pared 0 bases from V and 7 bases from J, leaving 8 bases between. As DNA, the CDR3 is TGTGCCAGCAGCTTAGATGGATCGAATACGCAGTATTTT. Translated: CASSLDGSNTQYF.

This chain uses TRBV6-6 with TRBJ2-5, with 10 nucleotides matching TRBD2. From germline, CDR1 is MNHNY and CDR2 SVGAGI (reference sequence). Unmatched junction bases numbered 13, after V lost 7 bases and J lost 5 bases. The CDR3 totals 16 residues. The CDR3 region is CASTLGGLAVVETQYF. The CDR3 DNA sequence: TGTGCCAGCACACTAGGAGGACTAGCGGTTGTGGAGACCCAGTACTTC.

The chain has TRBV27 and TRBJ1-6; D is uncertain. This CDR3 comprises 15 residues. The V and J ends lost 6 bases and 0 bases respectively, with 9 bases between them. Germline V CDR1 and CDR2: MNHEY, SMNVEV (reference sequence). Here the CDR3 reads CASRITSSYNSPLHF. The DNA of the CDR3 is TGTGCCAGCAGAATCACTAGCTCCTATAATTCACCCCTCCACTTT.

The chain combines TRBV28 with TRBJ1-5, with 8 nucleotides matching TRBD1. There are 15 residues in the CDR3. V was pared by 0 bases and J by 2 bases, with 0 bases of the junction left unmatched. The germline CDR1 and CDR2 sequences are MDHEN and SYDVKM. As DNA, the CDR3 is TGTGCCAGCAGTTTATGGGACAGGGGCAATCAGCCCCAGCATTTT. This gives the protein CASSLWDRGNQPQHF.

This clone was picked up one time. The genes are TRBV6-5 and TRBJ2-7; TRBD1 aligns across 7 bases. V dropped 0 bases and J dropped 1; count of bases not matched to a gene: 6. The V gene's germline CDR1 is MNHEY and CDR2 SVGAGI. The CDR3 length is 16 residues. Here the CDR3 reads CASSYSRGTASYEQYF. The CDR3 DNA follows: TGTGCCAGCAGTTACTCAAGGGGGACAGCATCCTACGAGCAGTACTTC.

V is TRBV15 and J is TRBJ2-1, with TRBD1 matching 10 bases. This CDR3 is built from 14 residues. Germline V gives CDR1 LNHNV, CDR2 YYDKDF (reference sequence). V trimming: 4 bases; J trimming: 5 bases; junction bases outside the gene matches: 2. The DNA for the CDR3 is TGTGCCACCAGCAAGGGACAGGGGAACAATGAGCAGTTCTTC. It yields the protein CATSKGQGNNEQFF.

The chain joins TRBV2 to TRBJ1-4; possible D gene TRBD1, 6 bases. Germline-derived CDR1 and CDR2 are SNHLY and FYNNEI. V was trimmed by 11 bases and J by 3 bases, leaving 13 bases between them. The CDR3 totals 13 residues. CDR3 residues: CALRRTANEKLFF. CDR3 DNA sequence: TGTGCCTTAAGACGGACAGCTAATGAAAAACTGTTTTTT.

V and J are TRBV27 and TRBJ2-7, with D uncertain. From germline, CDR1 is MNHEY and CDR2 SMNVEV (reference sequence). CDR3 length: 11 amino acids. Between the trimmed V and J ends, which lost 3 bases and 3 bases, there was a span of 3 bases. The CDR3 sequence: CASSFGYEQYF. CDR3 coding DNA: TGTGCCAGCAGTTTCGGCTACGAGCAGTACTTC.

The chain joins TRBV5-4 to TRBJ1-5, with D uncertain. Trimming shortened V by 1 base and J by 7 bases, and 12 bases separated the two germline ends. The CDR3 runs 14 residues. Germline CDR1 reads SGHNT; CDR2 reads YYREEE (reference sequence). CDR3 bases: TGTGCCAGCAGCTTGCTCGGGTCGTGGCAGCCCCAGCATTTT. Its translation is CASSLLGSWQPQHF.

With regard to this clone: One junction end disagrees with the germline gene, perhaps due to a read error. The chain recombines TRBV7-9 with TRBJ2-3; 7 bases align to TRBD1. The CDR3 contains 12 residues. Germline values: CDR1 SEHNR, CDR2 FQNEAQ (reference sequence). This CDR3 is CASSHGTDSQYF. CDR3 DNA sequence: TGTGCCAGCAGCCACGGGACAGATTCGCAGTATTTT.

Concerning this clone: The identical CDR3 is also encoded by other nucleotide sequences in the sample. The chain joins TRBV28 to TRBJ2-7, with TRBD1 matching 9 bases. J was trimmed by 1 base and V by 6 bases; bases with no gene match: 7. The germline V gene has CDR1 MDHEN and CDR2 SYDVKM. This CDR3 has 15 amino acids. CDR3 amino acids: CASRAPGQGSYEQYF. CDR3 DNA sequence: TGTGCCAGCAGGGCTCCGGGACAGGGATCCTACGAGCAGTACTTC. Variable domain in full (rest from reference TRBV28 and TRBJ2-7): DVKVTQSSRYLVKRTGEKVFLECVQDMDHENMFWYRQDPGLGLRLIYFSYDVKMKEKGDIPEGYSVSREKKERFSLILESASTNQTSMYLCASRAPGQGSYEQYFGPGTRLTVT.

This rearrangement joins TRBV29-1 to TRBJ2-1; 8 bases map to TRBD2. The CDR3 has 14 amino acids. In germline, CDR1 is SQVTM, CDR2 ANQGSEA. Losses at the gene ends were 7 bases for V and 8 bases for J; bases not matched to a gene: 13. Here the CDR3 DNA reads TGCAGCGCCTTTTGGATTACCGGGGGGGATGAGCAGTTCTTC. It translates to CSAFWITGGDEQFF.